Each of the 5 T cell receptor beta chains below was sequenced from the same sample in a study of blood T cells in healthy people across ages. The second PCR ran about 6 to 12 cycles with a sample-barcoded 5' primer and J-beta primers. TCRdb processed the 5' RACE reads anew with MiXCR; each CDR3 protein has one entry. This table holds hundreds of thousands of distinct CDR3 sequences, about 43% found once. Material: blood. The receptor set was obtained from an elderly man in good health.

V and J are TRBV20-1 and TRBJ2-3, with D uncertain. The V end was cut by 3 bases, the J end by 4 bases, with 11 bases between. CDR3 size: 13 residues. The germline V gene encodes CDR1 DFQATT and CDR2 SNEGSKA (reference sequence). This CDR3 is CSASAGPPDTQYF. CDR3 sequence (DNA): TGCAGTGCTAGTGCCGGACCTCCAGATACGCAGTATTTT.

This clonotype was picked up a small number of times. The chain uses TRBV15 and TRBJ2-5; D not certain. CDR3 length equals 12 residues. Trimming took off 5 bases at V and 4 bases at J, with 8 bases between the two ends. CDR1 is LNHNV, CDR2 YYDKDF, per germline (reference sequence). The CDR3 sequence: CATSGDRETQYF. For the CDR3, the DNA is TGTGCCACCAGCGGGGATCGAGAGACCCAGTACTTC.

Comment on this clonotype: The junction departs from the called germline gene at one end, perhaps through a read error. The CDR3 loop reads CAIRPGRDQETRYF. CDR3 in DNA: TGTGCCATCAGGCCGGGGCGAGACCAAGAGACCCGGTACTTC. V gene TRBV10-3 combines with J gene TRBJ2-5; D tentatively fits TRBD1 or TRBD2 (5 bases each). CDR1 and CDR2 from the germline V gene are ENHRY and SYGVKD. The CDR3 totals 14 residues.

The J gene is TRBJ2-5, the V gene TRBV27; 10 nucleotides line up with TRBD2. Germline trimming cut 3 bases from V and 6 bases from J; bases unmatched to any gene: 10. Germline values: CDR1 MNHEY, CDR2 SMNVEV (reference sequence). This CDR3 contains 16 residues. DNA for the CDR3: TGTGCCAGCAGTTTGAGCAGCGGGAGGGCCATAAAGACCCAGTACTTC. Translating gives CASSLSSGRAIKTQYF.

This clonotype was seen a handful of times. The gene calls are TRBV9 and TRBJ2-7; 9 nucleotides agree with TRBD1. Germline CDR1 is SGDLS and CDR2 is YYNGEE. J gave up 6 bases and V 0 bases, and 7 bases lay outside the gene matches. The CDR3 consists of 15 residues. The CDR3 is CASSVDGTGFGEQYF. For the CDR3, the DNA is TGTGCCAGCAGCGTAGATGGGACAGGGTTCGGCGAGCAGTACTTC.